Sequencing of this T cell receptor (beta chain) was carried out in a study of T cells after yellow fever vaccination. The overall study: For low cell numbers, libraries were made with SMART-Seq v4 Ultra Low Input. General study results and limits: Primary-vaccination clones mostly resurfaced post-booster (around 95% CD4, 85% to 90% CD8).

Generation of TCR cDNA used 5'RACE template switching (which added a universal primer site and UMIs). Via MiXCR, TCRdb re-called the 5' RACE reads, giving one row per CDR3 protein. This table has roughly 340,000 distinct CDR3 sequences, over 8% appearing once. This CDR3 is built from 14 residues. CDR1 and CDR2 (germline): SGDLS, YYNGEE. Trimming removed 3 bases from V and 7 bases from J; junction bases left unmatched: 5. This clonotype appeared a few times. Its specificity is unknown. The V gene is TRBV9, the J gene TRBJ2-7, with 12 bases identical to TRBD1. The sequencing here drew on PBMCs, taken on the day of the first yellow fever vaccination. This clonotype was sampled from a man younger than 35 who received the YFV17D yellow fever vaccine. The CDR3 nucleotides read TGTGCCAGCAGCGAAGGGACAGGGGGCTGGGAGCAGTACTTC. Residues: CASSEGTGGWEQYF. Filled out from reference TRBV9 and TRBJ2-7, the complete variable domain reads DSGVTQTPKHLITATGQRVTLRCSPRSGDLSVYWYQQSLDQGLQFLIQYYNGEERAKGNILERFSAQQFPDLHSELNLSSLELGDSALYFCASSEGTGGWEQYFGPGTRLTVT.